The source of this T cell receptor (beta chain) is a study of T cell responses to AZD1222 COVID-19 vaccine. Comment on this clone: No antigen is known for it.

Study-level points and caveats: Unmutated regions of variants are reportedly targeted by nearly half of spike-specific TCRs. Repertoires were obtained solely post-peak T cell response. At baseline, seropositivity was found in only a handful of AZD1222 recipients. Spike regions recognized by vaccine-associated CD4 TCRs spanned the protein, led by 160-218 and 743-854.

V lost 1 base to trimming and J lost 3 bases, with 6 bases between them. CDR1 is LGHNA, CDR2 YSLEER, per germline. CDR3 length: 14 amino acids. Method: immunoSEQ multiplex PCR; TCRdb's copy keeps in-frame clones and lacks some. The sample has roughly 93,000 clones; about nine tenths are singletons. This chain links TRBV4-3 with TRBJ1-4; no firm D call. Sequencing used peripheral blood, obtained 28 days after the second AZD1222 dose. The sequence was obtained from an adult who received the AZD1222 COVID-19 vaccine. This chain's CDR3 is CASSQAGSNEKLFF. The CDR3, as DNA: TGCGCCAGCAGCCAAGCGGGTTCTAATGAAAAACTGTTTTTT.